This T cell receptor (beta chain) originates from a study of blood T cells in healthy people across ages. Study-level background: Capture via template switching afforded approximately one barcoded beta molecule per two T cells.

Sample-barcoded 5' priming and a J-beta primer mix drove a second PCR of roughly 7 to 11 cycles. All cDNA molecules were each tagged by a template-switch adaptor with 12 random nucleotides. Via MiXCR, TCRdb re-called the 5' RACE reads, giving one row per CDR3 protein. The sample yields hundreds of thousands of distinct CDR3 sequences, roughly 52% seen once. The CDR3 is made up of 13 amino acids. Germline V gene data show CDR1 as DFQATT and CDR2 as SNEGSKA (reference sequence). V was pared by 8 bases and J by 0 bases, with 12 bases between. The J gene is TRBJ2-3, the V gene TRBV20-1; a weak D match, TRBD1 (6 bases). Sequenced material: blood. The TCR sequence derives from a man aged 25 to 40 in good health. As DNA, the CDR3 is TGCAGTCCACAAGGGGGTAGCACAGATACGCAGTATTTT. It yields the protein CSPQGGSTDTQYF.